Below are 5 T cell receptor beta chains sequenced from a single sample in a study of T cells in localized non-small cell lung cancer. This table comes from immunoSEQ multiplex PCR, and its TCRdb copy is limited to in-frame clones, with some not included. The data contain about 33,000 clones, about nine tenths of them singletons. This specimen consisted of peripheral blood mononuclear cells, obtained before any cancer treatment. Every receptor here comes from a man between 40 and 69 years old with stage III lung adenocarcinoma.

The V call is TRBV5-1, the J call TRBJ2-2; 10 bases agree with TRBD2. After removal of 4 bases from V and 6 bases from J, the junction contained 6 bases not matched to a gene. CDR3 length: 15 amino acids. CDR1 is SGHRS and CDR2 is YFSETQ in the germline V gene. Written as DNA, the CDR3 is TGCGCCAGCAGCAGGACTAGCGGAGGGGCCGGGGAGCTGTTTTTT. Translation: CASSRTSGGAGELFF.

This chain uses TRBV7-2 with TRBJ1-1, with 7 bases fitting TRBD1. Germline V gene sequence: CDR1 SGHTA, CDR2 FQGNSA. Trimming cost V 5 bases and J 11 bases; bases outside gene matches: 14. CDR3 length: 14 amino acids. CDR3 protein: CASSPSWAGGYAFF. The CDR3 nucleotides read TGTGCCAGCAGCCCCTCCTGGGCAGGGGGGTATGCTTTCTTT.

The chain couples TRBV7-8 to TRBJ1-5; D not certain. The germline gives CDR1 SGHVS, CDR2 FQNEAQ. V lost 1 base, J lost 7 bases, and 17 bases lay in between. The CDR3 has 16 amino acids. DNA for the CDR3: TGTGCCAGCAGCTTAGGGGGTCTACCTGGAGGGCAGCCCCAGCATTTT. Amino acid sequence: CASSLGGLPGGQPQHF.

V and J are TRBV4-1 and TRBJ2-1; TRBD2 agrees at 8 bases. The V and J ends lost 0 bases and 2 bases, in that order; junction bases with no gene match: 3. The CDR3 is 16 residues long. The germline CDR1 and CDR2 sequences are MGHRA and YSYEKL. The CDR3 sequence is CASSQDTGGAYNEQFF. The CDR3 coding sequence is TGCGCCAGCAGCCAAGATACCGGGGGGGCCTACAATGAGCAGTTCTTC.

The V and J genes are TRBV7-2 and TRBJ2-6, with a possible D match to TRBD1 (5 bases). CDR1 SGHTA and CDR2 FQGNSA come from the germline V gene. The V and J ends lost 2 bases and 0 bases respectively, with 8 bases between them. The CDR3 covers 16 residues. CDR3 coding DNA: TGTGCCAGCAGCTTAAAGCAGGGCTCTGGGGCCAACGTCCTGACTTTC. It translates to CASSLKQGSGANVLTF.